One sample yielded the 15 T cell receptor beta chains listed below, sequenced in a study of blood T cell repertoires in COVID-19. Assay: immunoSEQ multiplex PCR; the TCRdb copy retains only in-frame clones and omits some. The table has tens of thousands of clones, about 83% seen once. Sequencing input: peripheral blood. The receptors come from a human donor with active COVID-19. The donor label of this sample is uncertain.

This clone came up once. In nucleotides, the CDR3 is TGTGCCAGCAGTCCTAGGGGCACCGGGGAGCTGTTTTTT. Encoded protein: CASSPRGTGELFF. The rearrangement links TRBV7-2 to TRBJ2-2, with TRBD1 as a possible D gene (5 bases). Germline loops: CDR1 SGHTA, CDR2 FQGNSA. This CDR3 contains 13 residues. V shed 6 bases and J shed 4 bases, with 9 bases lying between them.

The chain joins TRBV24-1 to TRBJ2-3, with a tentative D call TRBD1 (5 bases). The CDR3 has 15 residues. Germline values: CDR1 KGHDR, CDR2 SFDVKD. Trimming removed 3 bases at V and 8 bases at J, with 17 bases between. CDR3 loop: CATSDGSFDSSTQYF. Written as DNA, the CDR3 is TGTGCCACCAGTGATGGGTCTTTCGACAGTAGTACGCAGTATTTT.

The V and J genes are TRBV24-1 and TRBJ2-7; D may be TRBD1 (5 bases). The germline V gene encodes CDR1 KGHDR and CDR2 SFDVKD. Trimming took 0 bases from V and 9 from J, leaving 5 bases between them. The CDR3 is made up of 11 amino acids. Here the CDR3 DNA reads TGTGCCACCAGTGATTTGCAGGGGCAGTACTTC. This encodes CATSDLQGQYF.

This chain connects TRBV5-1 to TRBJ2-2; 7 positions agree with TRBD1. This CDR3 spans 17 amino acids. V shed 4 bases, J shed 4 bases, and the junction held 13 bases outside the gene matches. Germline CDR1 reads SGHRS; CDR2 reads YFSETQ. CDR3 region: CASSRDSRGAITGELFF. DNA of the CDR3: TGCGCCAGCAGCCGGGACAGCCGGGGAGCGATCACCGGGGAGCTGTTTTTT.

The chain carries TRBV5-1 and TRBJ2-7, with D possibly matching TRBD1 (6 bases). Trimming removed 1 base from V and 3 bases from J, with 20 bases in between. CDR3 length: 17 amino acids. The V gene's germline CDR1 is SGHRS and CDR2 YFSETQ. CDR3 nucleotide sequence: TGCGCCAGCAGCTTGTGGGGGCAGCAGGGGCGGAACTACGAGCAGTACTTC. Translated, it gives CASSLWGQQGRNYEQYF.

CDR3 nucleotide sequence: TGTGCCAGTAGTTACGCGAGAGCGAACACCGGGGAGCTGTTTTTT. Translated: CASSYARANTGELFF. This chain joins TRBV19 and TRBJ2-2, with D uncertain. There are 15 residues in the CDR3. Trimming shortened V by 5 bases and J by 0 bases, and 10 bases separated the two germline ends. The germline gives CDR1 LNHDA, CDR2 SQIVND (reference sequence).

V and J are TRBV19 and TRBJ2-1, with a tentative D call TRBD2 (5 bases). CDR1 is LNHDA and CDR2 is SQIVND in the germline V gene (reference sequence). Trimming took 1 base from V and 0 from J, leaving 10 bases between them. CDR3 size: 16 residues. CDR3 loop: CASSIGTLSSYNEQFF. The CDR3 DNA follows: TGTGCCAGTAGTATAGGGACTCTAAGCTCCTACAATGAGCAGTTCTTC.

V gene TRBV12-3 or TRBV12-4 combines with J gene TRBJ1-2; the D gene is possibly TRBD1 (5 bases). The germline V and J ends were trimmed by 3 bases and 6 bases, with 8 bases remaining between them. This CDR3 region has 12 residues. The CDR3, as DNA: TGTGCCAGCAGTTTCGGGGGGAATGGCTACACCTTC. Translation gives CASSFGGNGYTF.

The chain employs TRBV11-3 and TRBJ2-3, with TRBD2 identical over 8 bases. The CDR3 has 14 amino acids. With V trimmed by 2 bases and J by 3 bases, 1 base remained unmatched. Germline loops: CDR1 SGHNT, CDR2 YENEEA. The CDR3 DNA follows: TGTGCCAGCAGCTTAAGCGGGAGAACAGATACGCAGTATTTT. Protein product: CASSLSGRTDTQYF.

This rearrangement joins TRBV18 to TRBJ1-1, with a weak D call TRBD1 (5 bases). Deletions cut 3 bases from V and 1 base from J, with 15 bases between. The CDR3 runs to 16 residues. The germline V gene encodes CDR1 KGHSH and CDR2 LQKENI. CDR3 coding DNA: TGTGCCAGCTCACCCACTCCTACAGGACGGAACACTGAAGCTTTCTTT. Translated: CASSPTPTGRNTEAFF.

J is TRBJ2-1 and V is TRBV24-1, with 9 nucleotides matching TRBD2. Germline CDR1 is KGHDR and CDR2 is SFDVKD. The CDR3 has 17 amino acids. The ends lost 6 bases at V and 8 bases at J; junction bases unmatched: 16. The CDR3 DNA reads TGTGCCACCAGTTCCAGTCGAGGTAGCGGGAGTGTTTATGAGCAGTTCTTC. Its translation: CATSSSRGSGSVYEQFF.

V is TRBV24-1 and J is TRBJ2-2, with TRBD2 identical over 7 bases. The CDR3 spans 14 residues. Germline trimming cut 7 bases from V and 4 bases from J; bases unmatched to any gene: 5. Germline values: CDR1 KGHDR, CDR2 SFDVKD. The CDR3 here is CATRAGRGTGELFF. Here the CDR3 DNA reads TGTGCCACCAGAGCGGGGCGGGGCACCGGGGAGCTGTTTTTT.

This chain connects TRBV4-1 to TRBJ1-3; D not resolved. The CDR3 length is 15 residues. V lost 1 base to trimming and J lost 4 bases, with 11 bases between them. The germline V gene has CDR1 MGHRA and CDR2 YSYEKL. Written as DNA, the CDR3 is TGCGCCAGCAGCCAAGGAGGAACGCAGGGAAACACCATATATTTT. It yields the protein CASSQGGTQGNTIYF.

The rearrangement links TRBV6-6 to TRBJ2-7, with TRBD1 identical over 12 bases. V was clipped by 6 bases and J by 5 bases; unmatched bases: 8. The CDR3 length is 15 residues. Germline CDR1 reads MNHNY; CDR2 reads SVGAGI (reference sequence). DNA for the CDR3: TGTGCCAGCAGCGCCGGGACAGGGGGCATCGACGAGCAGTACTTC. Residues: CASSAGTGGIDEQYF.

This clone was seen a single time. CDR3 protein: CASKFGLAGAGELFF. In DNA form, the CDR3 reads TGTGCCAGTAAGTTCGGACTAGCGGGAGCCGGGGAGCTGTTTTTT. The J gene is TRBJ2-2, the V gene TRBV28, with 13 positions matching TRBD2. This CDR3 comprises 15 residues. Per germline, CDR1 MDHEN and CDR2 SYDVKM. Trimming took 9 bases from V and 6 from J; bases not matched to a gene: 7.